What follows are 25 T cell receptor beta chains derived from one specimen sequenced in a study of shared clonotypes between healthy human individuals. This table comes from immunoSEQ multiplex PCR, and its TCRdb copy is limited to in-frame clones, with some not included. The data show some 1,400,000 clones, roughly 96% seen once. The sequenced sample was naive CD4+ T cells sorted from blood. Subset noted: CD45RA+ positively selected. Receptors were obtained from a man aged 25-40 years in good health.

This clone showed up just once. J is TRBJ2-1 and V is TRBV27, with 9 bases that match TRBD1. The CDR3 is 14 amino acids. V was pared by 5 bases and J by 7 bases, with 6 bases of the junction left unmatched. Looked up from germline, CDR1 is MNHEY and CDR2 is SMNVEV (reference sequence). CDR3 DNA sequence: TGTGCCAGCAGTAACAGGGGGCTAGAGAATGAGCAGTTCTTC. It specifies CASSNRGLENEQFF.

This chain joins TRBV2 and TRBJ2-7; 7 nucleotides agree with TRBD1. The CDR3 runs to 16 residues. V was pared by 3 bases and J by 4 bases, with 12 bases of the junction left unmatched. The V gene's germline CDR1 is SNHLY and CDR2 FYNNEI. In DNA form, the CDR3 reads TGTGCCAGCAGTGAGAGCCGACAGGGCCTAACTTACGAGCAGTACTTC. Translating it yields CASSESRQGLTYEQYF.

The table lists this clone with a count of one. J is TRBJ2-1 and V is TRBV9, with 10 bases identical to TRBD2. The CDR3 contains 17 residues. Germline CDR1 is SGDLS and CDR2 is YYNGEE. V dropped 0 bases and J dropped 1; count of bases not matched to a gene: 4. CDR3 sequence reads: CASSVGVAGGSYNEQFF. In nucleotides, the CDR3 is TGTGCCAGCAGCGTAGGGGTAGCGGGAGGTTCCTACAATGAGCAGTTCTTC.

V usage is TRBV11-3 and J usage is TRBJ2-7; D gene unclear. V was trimmed by 1 base and J by 0 bases, leaving 10 bases between them. This CDR3 region has 15 residues. Germline CDR1 reads SGHNT; CDR2 reads YENEEA. The CDR3: CASSLGSTASYEQYF. As DNA, the CDR3 is TGTGCCAGCAGCTTAGGCAGTACGGCCTCCTACGAGCAGTACTTC.

Details on this clone: Other DNA sequences in this sample translate to the same CDR3. The rearrangement uses TRBV5-1 and TRBJ2-3, with D unclear. The V end was cut by 0 bases, the J end by 2 bases, with 4 bases between. The CDR3 length is 13 residues. Germline values: CDR1 SGHRS, CDR2 YFSETQ. As DNA, the CDR3 is TGCGCCAGCAGCTTGGGGTCCACAGATACGCAGTATTTT. It encodes CASSLGSTDTQYF.

The V and J genes are TRBV11-2 and TRBJ2-7, with D hard to call. CDR1 is SGHAT and CDR2 is FQNNGV in the germline V gene. V lost 5 bases and J 2 bases, leaving 10 bases between the germline ends. The CDR3 extends over 13 amino acids. The CDR3 region is CASSPPTPYEQYF. Here the CDR3 DNA reads TGTGCCAGCAGCCCTCCGACCCCCTACGAGCAGTACTTC.

The rearrangement uses TRBV5-1 and TRBJ2-7, with 10 positions matching TRBD1. V lost 3 bases, J lost 3 bases, and 6 bases stayed unmatched. This CDR3 spans 15 amino acids. Germline CDR1 is SGHRS and CDR2 is YFSETQ. The DNA of the CDR3 is TGCGCCAGCAGCTCCCTTGGGGACAGGGGCTACGAGCAGTACTTC. Residues: CASSSLGDRGYEQYF.

This clone was detected once. The chain employs TRBV5-6 and TRBJ2-7, with 9 bases matching TRBD1. The J segment lost 3 bases and the V segment lost 2 bases, leaving 6 bases of the junction unmatched. The CDR3 loop spans 15 amino acids. Germline V lookup: CDR1 SGHDT, CDR2 YYEEEE. CDR3 nucleotide sequence: TGTGCCAGCAGCTTAAGGGACAGGGATTACTACGAGCAGTACTTC. This gives the protein CASSLRDRDYYEQYF.

The chain is built from TRBV5-5 and TRBJ1-4; no definite D call. This CDR3 contains 15 residues. Deletions cut 4 bases from V and 0 bases from J, with 10 bases between. CDR1 is SGHKS and CDR2 is YYEKEE in the germline V gene (reference sequence). The CDR3 sequence: CASSARAATNEKLFF. The CDR3 nucleotides read TGTGCCAGCAGCGCTCGGGCCGCAACTAATGAAAAACTGTTTTTT.

This chain links TRBV10-3 with TRBJ2-1; D is unresolved. V shed 0 bases and J shed 9 bases, with 9 bases lying between them. Germline loops: CDR1 ENHRY, CDR2 SYGVKD. The CDR3 sequence is 13 residues long. The CDR3 sequence is CAISESRRPEQFF. The CDR3 DNA follows: TGTGCCATCAGTGAGTCCCGGCGGCCTGAGCAGTTCTTC.

This clone occurred once. CDR3 in amino acids: CASSFSPPGGFYNEQFF. The CDR3 nucleotides read TGTGCCAGCAGCTTCTCTCCCCCCGGAGGTTTCTACAATGAGCAGTTCTTC. The chain joins TRBV9 to TRBJ2-1, with D possibly TRBD2 on 5 matching bases. Germline values: CDR1 SGDLS, CDR2 YYNGEE. V lost 4 bases to trimming and J lost 3 bases, with 20 bases between them. CDR3 length: 17 amino acids.

The genes are TRBV7-8 and TRBJ1-5; D gene ambiguous. This CDR3 is built from 17 residues. Germline CDR1 and CDR2: SGHVS and FQNEAQ. Trimming removed 0 bases from V and 4 bases from J, with 16 bases in between. The CDR3 DNA reads as TGTGCCAGCAGCTTAGCACGGGCAGCCCTTCGTAATCAGCCCCAGCATTTT. The encoded protein is CASSLARAALRNQPQHF.

The chain uses TRBV5-1 and TRBJ2-4; 7 nucleotides align to TRBD1. There are 15 residues in the CDR3. The germline CDR1 and CDR2 sequences are SGHRS and YFSETQ. V lost 0 bases, J lost 7 bases, and 7 bases stayed unmatched. As DNA, the CDR3 is TGCGCCAGCAGCTTGGGAGACAGGGATACGAACATTCAGTACTTC. The encoded protein is CASSLGDRDTNIQYF.

V is TRBV28 and J is TRBJ2-3; either TRBD1 or TRBD2 may fit D (5 bases each). The V gene lost 5 bases and the J gene lost 9 bases, with 12 bases spanning the gap. This CDR3 region has 12 residues. Germline loops: CDR1 MDHEN, CDR2 SYDVKM. The CDR3 bases are TGTGCCAGCAGTCCCGGGACCGGCACGCAGTATTTT. The encoded protein is CASSPGTGTQYF.

This chain links TRBV6-1 with TRBJ2-5; 7 bases match TRBD1. The CDR3 runs 12 residues. V lost 11 bases and J lost 5; bases outside the gene matches: 8. Germline V gene sequence: CDR1 MNHNS, CDR2 SASEGT. CDR3 amino acids: CAVGQLGETQYF. CDR3 DNA: TGTGCCGTGGGACAGTTGGGCGAGACCCAGTACTTC.

CDR3 sequence: CASSLNQGAQYNEQFF. CDR3 coding DNA: TGTGCCAGCAGCCTAAACCAGGGGGCCCAGTACAATGAGCAGTTCTTC. The J gene is TRBJ2-1, the V gene TRBV14; 8 nucleotides align to TRBD1. Germline V gives CDR1 SGHDN, CDR2 FVKESK. V trimming: 4 bases; J trimming: 4 bases; junction bases outside the gene matches: 9. The CDR3 sequence is 16 residues long.

This clone was recorded a few times. The chain links TRBV4-2 to TRBJ1-5; D call uncertain. This CDR3 is 14 amino acids long. V was trimmed by 3 bases and J by 3 bases, leaving 9 bases between them. Germline V gene lookup returns CDR1 LGHNA and CDR2 YNFKEQ. CDR3 region: CASSQGSDNQPQHF. CDR3 nucleotides: TGTGCCAGCAGCCAGGGCAGCGACAATCAGCCCCAGCATTTT.

This clone has a single count. The gene calls are TRBV5-1 and TRBJ1-5, with 7 bases aligning to TRBD1. CDR1 is SGHRS and CDR2 is YFSETQ in the germline V gene. V dropped 4 bases and J dropped 2; count of bases not matched to a gene: 6. The CDR3 contains 15 residues. The CDR3 sequence is CASSPNTGGNQPQHF. The CDR3 DNA sequence: TGCGCCAGCAGCCCAAACACAGGGGGCAATCAGCCCCAGCATTTT.

V gene TRBV19 combines with J gene TRBJ2-7; 9 nucleotides align to TRBD1. The CDR3 consists of 15 residues. V trimming: 5 bases; J trimming: 12 bases; junction bases outside the gene matches: 17. The V gene's germline CDR1 is LNHDA and CDR2 SQIVND (reference sequence). CDR3 protein: CASSPWPGPDRGRYF. Written as DNA, the CDR3 is TGTGCCAGTAGTCCCTGGCCCGGTCCGGACAGGGGTAGGTACTTC.

The rearrangement uses TRBV7-6 and TRBJ2-7, with D perhaps TRBD1 (6 bases). Germline V gene sequence: CDR1 SGHVS, CDR2 FNYEAQ. V lost 1 base to trimming and J lost 2 bases, with 12 bases between them. The CDR3 consists of 15 residues. This chain's CDR3 is CASSLGGKGAYEQYF. CDR3 DNA: TGTGCCAGCAGCTTAGGGGGGAAGGGGGCCTACGAGCAGTACTTC.

This clone was observed once. The chain employs TRBV19 and TRBJ1-3; TRBD1 matches at 7 bases. The germline V gene encodes CDR1 LNHDA and CDR2 SQIVND (reference sequence). The CDR3 is 15 residues long. The junction had 6 bases not matched to a gene; V was cut back by 5 bases and J by 2 bases. CDR3 region: CASSDRDRAGNTIYF. CDR3 nucleotide sequence: TGTGCCAGTAGTGACCGGGACAGAGCTGGAAACACCATATATTTT.

Only one count was recorded for this clone. The rearrangement links TRBV6-1 to TRBJ2-1; 11 positions agree with TRBD2. Germline values: CDR1 MNHNS, CDR2 SASEGT. Trimming removed 2 bases from V and 7 bases from J; junction bases left unmatched: 1. This CDR3 is built from 14 residues. CDR3 protein: CASSESSGRNEQFF. CDR3 DNA: TGTGCCAGCAGTGAATCTAGCGGGAGGAATGAGCAGTTCTTC.

The V and J genes are TRBV7-9 and TRBJ1-1; 9 bases align to TRBD1. Looked up from germline, CDR1 is SEHNR and CDR2 is FQNEAQ (reference sequence). This CDR3 is built from 14 residues. The V segment lost 6 bases and the J segment 6 bases; nucleotides outside the gene matches: 8. The CDR3 DNA is TGTGCCAGCAGGTGGACAGGGGACGGAGCTGAAGCTTTCTTT. It codes for CASRWTGDGAEAFF.

The chain uses TRBV29-1 and TRBJ2-3; 7 positions match TRBD1. Germline CDR1 is SQVTM and CDR2 is ANQGSEA. The ends lost 5 bases at V and 6 bases at J; junction bases unmatched: 14. This CDR3 contains 15 residues. CDR3 region: CSVQPLDRLADTQYF. For the CDR3, the DNA is TGCAGCGTTCAGCCCCTGGACAGGTTAGCGGATACGCAGTATTTT.

The chain couples TRBV27 to TRBJ2-1; no clear D. The CDR3 has 17 amino acids. The germline V gene has CDR1 MNHEY and CDR2 SMNVEV (reference sequence). Trimming cost V 0 bases and J 3 bases, with 15 bases left between them. The CDR3 protein is CASSLSPLVGLYNEQFF. Here the CDR3 DNA reads TGTGCCAGCAGTTTATCCCCCCTAGTGGGCCTCTACAATGAGCAGTTCTTC.